A single sample gave rise to the 10 T cell receptor beta chains below, sequenced in a study of Ad26.COV2.S vaccination and SARS-CoV-2 variants. The sample's treatment: roughly 19 received Ad26.COV2.S at low or high dose, single or two shots; roughly 5 received placebo; per-sample allocation not given. Each sample was drawn 63 days after the first injection (of vaccine or placebo). This table comes from immunoSEQ multiplex PCR, and its TCRdb copy is limited to in-frame clones, with some not included. The table lists about 250,000 clones, around 87% of them singletons, with approximately 3.3% in the top ten. The material sequenced was peripheral blood, taken in a trial of Ad26.COV2.S vaccine versus placebo. These receptors came from a person aged 18-60 years who received the Ad26.COV2.S COVID-19 vaccine or a placebo.

The chain carries TRBV19 and TRBJ2-3; no firm D call. This CDR3 contains 12 residues. V was cut by 6 bases and J by 8 bases, with 12 bases left in between. Germline V CDR1 and CDR2: LNHDA, SQIVND (reference sequence). The CDR3 spells CASRSESGTQYF. As DNA, the CDR3 is TGTGCCAGTAGATCCGAGTCTGGTACGCAGTATTTT. Full variable domain (missing parts from reference TRBV19 and TRBJ2-3): DGGITQSPKYLFRKEGQNVTLSCEQNLNHDAMYWYRQDPGQGLRLIYYSQIVNDFQKGDIAEGYSVSREKKESFPLTVTSAQKNPTAFYLCASRSESGTQYFGPGTRLTVL.

This clone was seen only a few times. The J gene is TRBJ2-3, the V gene TRBV10-3; 14 nucleotides line up with TRBD2. Germline V gene sequence: CDR1 ENHRY, CDR2 SYGVKD. The V and J ends lost 5 bases and 4 bases, in that order; junction bases with no gene match: 2. The CDR3 covers 15 residues. CDR3 DNA sequence: TGTGCCATCAGTCAGGGACTAGCGGGAGCAGATACGCAGTATTTT. This translates into CAISQGLAGADTQYF.

The J gene is TRBJ1-5, the V gene TRBV2; no clear D. The CDR3 covers 17 residues. Trimming removed 5 bases at V and 0 bases at J, with 17 bases between. Germline V CDR1 and CDR2: SNHLY, FYNNEI. CDR3 loop: CASSRAASQSSNQPQHF. CDR3 DNA sequence: TGTGCCAGCAGTAGGGCGGCCAGTCAAAGTAGCAATCAGCCCCAGCATTTT.

The chain is built from TRBV5-1 and TRBJ2-7; 10 positions agree with TRBD2. CDR1 and CDR2 from the germline V gene are SGHRS and YFSETQ. The trim removed 0 bases at V and 6 bases at J, leaving 9 bases unmatched. This CDR3 is 16 amino acids long. Here the CDR3 reads CASSLAGASGSGEQYF. In DNA form, the CDR3 reads TGCGCCAGCAGCTTGGCCGGAGCTAGCGGGAGTGGCGAGCAGTACTTC.

The CDR3: CASSPTVREGTGELFF. CDR3 coding DNA: TGCGCCAGCAGCCCCACCGTGCGGGAGGGCACCGGGGAGCTGTTTTTT. The chain has TRBV5-1 and TRBJ2-2; 9 bases fit TRBD2. Losses at the gene ends were 4 bases for V and 4 bases for J; bases not matched to a gene: 8. Germline-derived CDR1 and CDR2 are SGHRS and YFSETQ. CDR3 length: 16 residues.

The chain employs TRBV2 and TRBJ2-1; TRBD2 might be the D (6 bases). With 6 bases removed from V and 5 bases from J, the gap between germline ends came to 17 bases. This CDR3 spans 15 amino acids. From germline, CDR1 is SNHLY and CDR2 FYNNEI. The CDR3 sequence is CASRSRRGADNEQFF. Here the CDR3 DNA reads TGTGCCAGCAGGAGCCGGAGGGGCGCTGACAATGAGCAGTTCTTC.

The V and J genes are TRBV4-1 and TRBJ2-3, with TRBD2 matching over 7 bases. There are 14 residues in the CDR3. V gave up 4 bases and J gave up 6 bases; unmatched junction bases: 7. Germline CDR1 is MGHRA and CDR2 is YSYEKL. CDR3 residues: CASSPLGGMDTQYF. CDR3 sequence (DNA): TGCGCCAGCAGCCCGCTGGGAGGGATGGATACGCAGTATTTT.

The J gene is TRBJ2-7, the V gene TRBV13, with D unclear. Germline CDR1 PRHDT, CDR2 FYEKMQ (reference sequence). Trimming shortened V by 4 bases and J by 0 bases, and 4 bases separated the two germline ends. This CDR3 is 12 amino acids long. CDR3 bases: TGTGCCAGCAGCTCGAGCTCCTACGAGCAGTACTTC. It specifies CASSSSSYEQYF. Using reference TRBV13 and TRBJ2-7 for the parts outside the CDR3, the full variable domain is AAGVIQSPRHLIKEKRETATLKCYPIPRHDTVYWYQQGPGQDPQFLISFYEKMQSDKGSIPDRFSAQQFSDYHSELNMSSLELGDSALYFCASSSSSYEQYFGPGTRLTVT.

The CDR3 reads CASSYYTFNQPQHF. DNA for the CDR3: TGTGCCAGCAGTTACTACACTTTCAATCAGCCCCAGCATTTT. The chain employs TRBV6-2 or TRBV6-3 and TRBJ1-5; no reliable D call. Per germline, CDR1 MNHEY and CDR2 SVGEGT. The CDR3 totals 14 residues. Deletions cut 1 base from V and 3 bases from J, with 7 bases between.

The chain carries TRBV2 and TRBJ2-1; D remains ambiguous. The CDR3 has 12 amino acids. Germline loops: CDR1 SNHLY, CDR2 FYNNEI. Trimming shortened V by 2 bases and J by 4 bases, and 3 bases separated the two germline ends. CDR3 amino acids: CASSEPYNEQFF. As DNA, the CDR3 is TGTGCCAGCAGTGAACCATACAATGAGCAGTTCTTC. The variable domain in full, with the rest retrieved from reference TRBV2 and TRBJ2-1, is EPEVTQTPSHQVTQMGQEVILRCVPISNHLYFYWYRQILGQKVEFLVSFYNNEISEKSEIFDDQFSVERPDGSNFTLKIRSTKLEDSAMYFCASSEPYNEQFFGPGTRLTVL.